The clone carrying this T cell receptor beta chain was seen a few times. Its antigen remains unidentified. This CDR3 is built from 14 residues. Germline V gene sequence: CDR1 SGHDT, CDR2 YYEEEE. The V gene end was trimmed by 1 base and the J gene end by 9 bases; junction bases not matched to a gene: 5. The data are from a study of response to subunit inactivated influenza vaccine. TCRdb recomputed calls from the RT-PCR reads with MiXCR, one row per CDR3 protein. The table records roughly 700,000 distinct CDR3 sequences, about 14% of them present only once. Study-wide findings and caveats: Few new T cells, the authors suggested, are recruited by each seasonal influenza vaccination.

The rearrangement links TRBV5-6 to TRBJ2-3; TRBD2 agrees at 10 bases. The sequence came from a man aged 45-65 years who received an inactivated influenza vaccine. Sequenced here: PBMCs from blood, sampled less than 15 days before vaccination. The CDR3 nucleotides read TGTGCCAGCAGCTTGAGCCTAGCGGGGGCCACGCAGTATTTT. Residues: CASSLSLAGATQYF.